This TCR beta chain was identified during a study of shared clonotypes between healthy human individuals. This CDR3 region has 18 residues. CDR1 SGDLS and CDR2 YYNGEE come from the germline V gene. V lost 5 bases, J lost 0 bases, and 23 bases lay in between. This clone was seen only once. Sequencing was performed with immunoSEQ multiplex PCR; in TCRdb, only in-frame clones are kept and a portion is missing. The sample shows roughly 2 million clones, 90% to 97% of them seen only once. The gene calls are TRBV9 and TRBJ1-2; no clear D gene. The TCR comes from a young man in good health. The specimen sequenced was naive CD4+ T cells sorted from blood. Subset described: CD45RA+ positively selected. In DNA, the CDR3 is TGTGCCAGCAGTACAACACCCCTCCTGGGGAAAGCTAACTATGGCTACACCTTC. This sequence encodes CASSTTPLLGKANYGYTF.